Each of the 32 T cell receptor beta chains below was sequenced from the same sample in a study of identical twins (dated by TCRdb to between 2015 and 2016). The protocol used for the library was 5' RACE. The sequencing machine was an Illumina HiSeq 2000. The public reads were run again by TCRdb, first through fastp at Q25 and then through MiXCR, and only productive beta chains were kept. Identical CDR3 protein sequences are pooled into one entry, listed with their most common genes and DNA. The sample profile shows under 350,000 distinct CDR3 sequences; over 8.5% of them were found once. The ten most abundant clones make up approximately 6.6% of the sample. This same sample was also taken into another study, of yellow fever vaccine responses in identical twins.

The specimen was CD8+ T cells sorted from blood. These receptors originate from a woman between 18 and 29 years old in good health.

In its sample, this clonotype was seen a few times. V gene TRBV25-1 combines with J gene TRBJ2-7; D not certain. Per the germline V gene, CDR1 is MGHDK and CDR2 is SYGVNS. The ends were cut back, 4 bases at V and 2 bases at J, with 6 bases in the middle. CDR3 length: 12 residues. Here the CDR3 reads CASSGYTYEQYF. The CDR3 DNA reads TGTGCCAGCAGTGGGTACACCTACGAGCAGTACTTC.

This clonotype was found many times. V gene TRBV2 combines with J gene TRBJ1-1; 7 bases are a match to TRBD1. V shed 8 bases and J 0 bases; nucleotides not matched to a gene: 6. The CDR3 consists of 14 residues. Germline CDR1 SNHLY, CDR2 FYNNEI. Written as DNA, the CDR3 is TGTGCCAGCCCCAGGGGGGTTATGAACACTGAAGCTTTCTTT. It is translated as CASPRGVMNTEAFF.

The chain employs TRBV6-1 and TRBJ2-7; tentatively, D is TRBD1 (5 bases). The ends were cut back, 2 bases at V and 7 bases at J, with 15 bases in the middle. Germline V gene sequence: CDR1 MNHNS, CDR2 SASEGT. This CDR3 is built from 14 residues. The DNA of the CDR3 is TGTGCCAGCAGTGAACAGGGAAATTCTTGGGAGCAGTACTTC. This translates into CASSEQGNSWEQYF.

This clonotype has just a few counts. This chain uses TRBV15 with TRBJ2-7; D ambiguous. V was cut by 1 base and J by 2 bases, with 12 bases left in between. Per the germline V gene, CDR1 is LNHNV and CDR2 is YYDKDF (reference sequence). CDR3 length: 15 amino acids. CDR3: CATSRGSSDPYEQYF. CDR3 coding DNA: TGTGCCACCAGCAGAGGAAGTTCGGATCCCTACGAGCAGTACTTC.

This clonotype was observed at least ten times. The chain recombines TRBV5-1 with TRBJ1-1; tentative D call: TRBD1 (6 bases). Trimming pared 0 bases from V and 7 bases from J, leaving 13 bases between. Per the germline V gene, CDR1 is SGHRS and CDR2 is YFSETQ. The CDR3 totals 14 residues. The CDR3 DNA reads TGCGCCAGCAGCTTGGAGGGGGGCGACCTTGAAGCTTTCTTT. Translation gives CASSLEGGDLEAFF. Together with reference TRBV5-1 and TRBJ1-1, the CDR3 gives the full variable domain: KAGVTQTPRYLIKTRGQQVTLSCSPISGHRSVSWYQQTPGQGLQFLFEYFSETQRNKGNFPGRFSGRQFSNSRSEMNVSTLELGDSALYLCASSLEGGDLEAFFGQGTRLTVV.

This clonotype was seen at least ten times. The chain is built from TRBV5-1 and TRBJ2-1, with TRBD1 matching 9 bases. This CDR3 spans 15 amino acids. V dropped 4 bases and J dropped 6; count of bases not matched to a gene: 8. The V gene's germline CDR1 is SGHRS and CDR2 YFSETQ. The CDR3 DNA reads as TGCGCCAGCAGCCCGGGACAGGGTTGGGTCAATGAGCAGTTCTTC. Its protein is CASSPGQGWVNEQFF.

This clonotype was recorded a few times. The chain uses TRBV10-1 and TRBJ2-7; the match to TRBD1 covers 11 bases. Trimming removed 2 bases from V and 3 bases from J; junction bases left unmatched: 9. Germline-derived CDR1 and CDR2 are WNHNN and SYGVQD (reference sequence). The CDR3 length is 17 residues. The DNA of the CDR3 is TGCGCCAGCAGTGAGGCAATCCGGGACAGGGGGTTCTACGAGCAGTACTTC. Its translation: CASSEAIRDRGFYEQYF.

In its sample, this clonotype was seen a few times. The chain is built from TRBV30 and TRBJ1-5; D perhaps matches TRBD1 (6 bases). CDR1 is GTSNPN and CDR2 is SVGIG in the germline V gene (reference sequence). V lost 1 base to trimming and J lost 1 base, with 8 bases between them. CDR3 length: 14 residues. CDR3 in amino acids: CAWSGGASNQPQHF. The CDR3 DNA sequence: TGTGCCTGGAGTGGGGGGGCGAGCAATCAGCCCCAGCATTTT.

Of note for this clonotype: With a much larger clone just one base away, this may be a read error. The chain recombines TRBV29-1 with TRBJ2-3; 7 bases align to TRBD2. The CDR3 has 13 amino acids. In germline, CDR1 is SQVTM, CDR2 ANQGSEA. CDR3 nucleotides: TGCAGCGTTGAGGTCAGGGCGGGAGATGCGCAGTATTTT. It encodes CSVEVRAGDAQYF.

The rearrangement links TRBV7-9 to TRBJ2-5; possibly TRBD2 for D (5 bases). Trimming cost V 1 base and J 5 bases, with 17 bases left between them. The germline V gene has CDR1 SEHNR and CDR2 FQNEAQ (reference sequence). CDR3 length: 16 amino acids. The CDR3 DNA follows: TGTGCCAGCAGCTTAGAATTGGGGAGAATGTGGGAGACCCAGTACTTC. Protein: CASSLELGRMWETQYF.

Only a few counts were recorded for this clonotype. DNA of the CDR3: TGTGCCACCAGCAGAGATCCAGAAGGCAGGGGGGGAACCTACGAGCAGTACTTC. Protein product: CATSRDPEGRGGTYEQYF. V gene TRBV15 combines with J gene TRBJ2-7; the D gene could be TRBD1 or TRBD2 (7 bases each). Looked up from germline, CDR1 is LNHNV and CDR2 is YYDKDF (reference sequence). The V gene lost 0 bases and the J gene lost 2 bases, with 20 bases spanning the gap. The CDR3 loop spans 18 amino acids. The variable domain in full, completed from reference TRBV15 and TRBJ2-7, reads DAMVIQNPRYQVTQFGKPVTLSCSQTLNHNVMYWYQQKSSQAPKLLFHYYDKDFNNEADTPDNFQSRRPNTSFCFLDIRSPGLGDTAMYLCATSRDPEGRGGTYEQYFGPGTRLTVT.

The chain combines TRBV7-9 with TRBJ2-7, with 7 bases fitting TRBD2. CDR3 length equals 14 residues. Germline-derived CDR1 and CDR2 are SEHNR and FQNEAQ (reference sequence). V gave up 8 bases and J gave up 7 bases; unmatched junction bases: 14. The CDR3 DNA follows: TGTGCCAGCTCGATTAGGGAGGGTTCTGGGGAGCAGTACTTC. Translated, it gives CASSIREGSGEQYF.

To note about this clonotype: An end of the junction does not agree with germline; a read error may underlie this. This chain connects TRBV7-2 to TRBJ1-1; D gene unclear. This CDR3 is built from 14 residues. Germline V lookup: CDR1 SGHTA, CDR2 FQGNSA. The CDR3 DNA sequence: TGTGCCAGCAGCTCTAACAAGGCAAGGACTGAAGCCTTCTTT. As protein: CASSSNKARTEAFF.

This clonotype was seen ten or more times. This rearrangement joins TRBV7-9 to TRBJ2-5; a weak D match, TRBD1 (5 bases). V was cut by 3 bases and J by 4 bases, with 12 bases left in between. CDR1 and CDR2 (germline): SEHNR, FQNEAQ (reference sequence). This CDR3 region has 14 residues. The CDR3: CASSLSGLPETQYF. In DNA form, the CDR3 reads TGTGCCAGCAGCTTGTCAGGGTTGCCAGAGACCCAGTACTTC.

This clonotype was detected only a few times. The chain employs TRBV4-2 and TRBJ1-6; no definite D call. V lost 0 bases to trimming and J lost 8 bases, with 17 bases between them. The CDR3 has 17 amino acids. Germline lookup yields CDR1 LGHNA and CDR2 YNFKEQ. The CDR3 region is CASSQDWFGQADSPLHF. The CDR3 bases are TGTGCCAGCAGCCAAGATTGGTTCGGGCAGGCCGATTCACCCCTCCACTTT.

This clonotype was recorded at least ten times. This chain uses TRBV7-9 with TRBJ2-1; D may be TRBD1 (6 bases). In germline, CDR1 is SEHNR, CDR2 FQNEAQ (reference sequence). This CDR3 has 16 residues. V was trimmed by 5 bases and J by 0 bases, leaving 14 bases between them. The CDR3 is CASSRLGTSSYNEQFF. CDR3 sequence (DNA): TGTGCCAGCAGCCGACTCGGGACAAGCTCCTACAATGAGCAGTTCTTC.

The V and J genes are TRBV29-1 and TRBJ2-2, with D possibly matching TRBD1 (5 bases). Germline V gene sequence: CDR1 SQVTM, CDR2 ANQGSEA. This CDR3 is 14 amino acids long. V was pared by 6 bases and J by 4 bases, with 15 bases between. The CDR3 DNA reads TGCAGCGTCTTCAGGACAATCGGCACCGGGGAGCTGTTTTTT. This codes for CSVFRTIGTGELFF.

The gene calls are TRBV11-2 and TRBJ2-1; no firm D call. V gave up 1 base and J gave up 6 bases, with 13 bases separating them. Per germline, CDR1 SGHAT and CDR2 FQNNGV. CDR3 length equals 15 residues. The chain's CDR3 is CASSLGPEWGNEQFF. The DNA of the CDR3 is TGTGCCAGCAGCTTAGGGCCTGAGTGGGGCAATGAGCAGTTCTTC.

This rearrangement joins TRBV11-3 to TRBJ2-5; D is unresolved. The CDR3 spans 13 residues. Per the germline V gene, CDR1 is SGHNT and CDR2 is YENEEA. Trimming left V 1 base short and J 3 bases short, with 6 bases between. The CDR3 sequence is CASSLGWEETQYF. CDR3 DNA: TGTGCCAGCAGCTTAGGTTGGGAAGAGACCCAGTACTTC.

The sample holds many counts of this clonotype. The chain has TRBV29-1 and TRBJ2-7, with D possibly matching TRBD1 (5 bases). The V and J ends lost 4 bases and 0 bases respectively, with 10 bases between them. CDR1 and CDR2 (germline): SQVTM, ANQGSEA. CDR3 length equals 13 residues. The CDR3 DNA is TGCAGCGTTGGTCTGGACAACTCCTACGAGCAGTACTTC. Amino acids: CSVGLDNSYEQYF.

This clonotype was detected only a few times. The chain links TRBV25-1 to TRBJ2-7, with 8 bases lining up with TRBD1. Per the germline V gene, CDR1 is MGHDK and CDR2 is SYGVNS. The length of the CDR3 is 16 residues. V was pared by 1 base and J by 2 bases, with 7 bases of the junction left unmatched. The CDR3 nucleotides are TGTGCCAGCAGTGAATTCGGACAGGGCCTAACCTACGAGCAGTACTTC. Its protein is CASSEFGQGLTYEQYF.

The chain combines TRBV11-2 with TRBJ1-2; TRBD1 is a possible D gene (5 bases). CDR1 is SGHAT, CDR2 FQNNGV, per germline. The CDR3 has 13 residues. Between the trimmed V and J ends, which lost 3 bases and 5 bases, there was a span of 10 bases. The CDR3 spells CASSFSGTYGYTF. CDR3 nucleotides: TGTGCCAGCAGCTTCTCAGGGACTTATGGCTACACCTTC.

The rearrangement uses TRBV7-3 and TRBJ2-1, with D possibly called TRBD1 or TRBD2 (5 bases each). From germline, CDR1 is SGHTA and CDR2 FQGTGA. Trimming removed 6 bases from V and 9 bases from J, with 15 bases in between. The length of the CDR3 is 13 residues. The CDR3 spells CASRPAGAAEQFF. In DNA form, the CDR3 reads TGTGCCAGCAGGCCCGCCGGGGCTGCTGAGCAGTTCTTC.

This clonotype was counted only a few times. CDR3 sequence: CASSEREAGNSPLHF. DNA of the CDR3: TGTGCCAGCAGTGAACGGGAGGCGGGCAATTCACCCCTCCACTTT. The chain uses TRBV6-4 and TRBJ1-6; no clear D gene. CDR3 length: 15 residues. Germline V gene sequence: CDR1 MRHNA, CDR2 SNTAGT. V was pared by 3 bases and J by 7 bases, with 13 bases between.

This clonotype has at least ten counts. This chain links TRBV11-2 with TRBJ2-7, with 11 bases lining up with TRBD1. The CDR3 has 17 amino acids. Germline V gene lookup returns CDR1 SGHAT and CDR2 FQNNGV. Trimming cost V 3 bases and J 3 bases; bases outside gene matches: 10. The CDR3 protein is CASSFPSRTGGIYEQYF. CDR3 coding DNA: TGTGCCAGCAGCTTTCCGAGTAGGACAGGGGGCATCTACGAGCAGTACTTC. The full variable domain, rest sourced from reference TRBV11-2 and TRBJ2-7, is EAGVAQSPRYKIIEKRQSVAFWCNPISGHATLYWYQQILGQGPKLLIQFQNNGVVDDSQLPKDRFSAERLKGVDSTLKIQPAKLEDSAVYLCASSFPSRTGGIYEQYFGPGTRLTVT.

J is TRBJ2-3 and V is TRBV6-1, with 10 bases identical to TRBD2. Germline V gene lookup returns CDR1 MNHNS and CDR2 SASEGT. V lost 1 base and J lost 0; bases outside the gene matches: 1. The CDR3 covers 16 residues. CDR3 protein: CASSEEAGGSTDTQYF. In nucleotides, the CDR3 is TGTGCCAGCAGTGAAGAAGCGGGGGGGAGCACAGATACGCAGTATTTT.

This clonotype came up many times. For the CDR3, the DNA is TGCGCCAGCAGCCAAGACTGGCCTAGCGACTACAATGAGCAGTTCTTC. Amino acid sequence: CASSQDWPSDYNEQFF. The rearrangement joins TRBV4-1 to TRBJ2-1, with D maybe TRBD2 (6 bases). The V end was cut by 0 bases, the J end by 3 bases, with 12 bases between. This CDR3 spans 16 amino acids. Germline CDR1 is MGHRA and CDR2 is YSYEKL.

The CDR3 DNA follows: TGTGCCAGCAGCCCCCGTGCGGAGGGTTCCTACGAGCAGTACTTC. It is translated as CASSPRAEGSYEQYF. The chain employs TRBV11-2 and TRBJ2-7, with D tentatively TRBD2 (6 bases). Between the trimmed V and J ends, which lost 5 bases and 1 base, there was a span of 15 bases. Germline assignment: CDR1 SGHAT and CDR2 FQNNGV. This CDR3 contains 15 residues. The whole variable domain, filled in from reference TRBV11-2 and TRBJ2-7, reads EAGVAQSPRYKIIEKRQSVAFWCNPISGHATLYWYQQILGQGPKLLIQFQNNGVVDDSQLPKDRFSAERLKGVDSTLKIQPAKLEDSAVYLCASSPRAEGSYEQYFGPGTRLTVT.

In this sample, this clonotype turned up many times. The chain has TRBV6-5 and TRBJ1-2, with D possibly being TRBD1 (6 bases). CDR1 MNHEY and CDR2 SVGAGI come from the germline V gene. V lost 4 bases, J lost 1 base, and 10 bases lay in between. The CDR3 totals 14 residues. The CDR3 region is CASSSGDLNYGYTF. The DNA of the CDR3 is TGTGCCAGCAGTTCAGGGGACCTTAACTATGGCTACACCTTC.

This clonotype was seen many times. The genes are TRBV4-1 and TRBJ1-6; D unresolved. The V gene's germline CDR1 is MGHRA and CDR2 YSYEKL. CDR3 length: 16 residues. V gave up 1 base and J gave up 6 bases, with 13 bases separating them. The CDR3 DNA follows: TGCGCCAGCAGCCAAGTGAGAGAAGCTTCTAATTCACCCCTCCACTTT. This gives the protein CASSQVREASNSPLHF.

The J gene is TRBJ1-5, the V gene TRBV30, with TRBD1 as a possible D gene (5 bases). The CDR3 contains 13 residues. Germline-derived CDR1 and CDR2 are GTSNPN and SVGIG (reference sequence). V lost 0 bases and J 7 bases, leaving 10 bases between the germline ends. The CDR3 sequence is CAWSVMSGQPQHF. DNA for the CDR3: TGTGCCTGGAGTGTAATGTCAGGGCAGCCCCAGCATTTT.

This clonotype was counted a few times. This chain connects TRBV20-1 to TRBJ2-5; no definite D call. Germline CDR1 is DFQATT and CDR2 is SNEGSKA (reference sequence). Trimming took 4 bases from V and 2 from J, leaving 5 bases between them. CDR3 length equals 11 residues. CDR3 bases: TGCAGTGCTACCCAACAAGAGACCCAGTACTTC. Amino acids: CSATQQETQYF.